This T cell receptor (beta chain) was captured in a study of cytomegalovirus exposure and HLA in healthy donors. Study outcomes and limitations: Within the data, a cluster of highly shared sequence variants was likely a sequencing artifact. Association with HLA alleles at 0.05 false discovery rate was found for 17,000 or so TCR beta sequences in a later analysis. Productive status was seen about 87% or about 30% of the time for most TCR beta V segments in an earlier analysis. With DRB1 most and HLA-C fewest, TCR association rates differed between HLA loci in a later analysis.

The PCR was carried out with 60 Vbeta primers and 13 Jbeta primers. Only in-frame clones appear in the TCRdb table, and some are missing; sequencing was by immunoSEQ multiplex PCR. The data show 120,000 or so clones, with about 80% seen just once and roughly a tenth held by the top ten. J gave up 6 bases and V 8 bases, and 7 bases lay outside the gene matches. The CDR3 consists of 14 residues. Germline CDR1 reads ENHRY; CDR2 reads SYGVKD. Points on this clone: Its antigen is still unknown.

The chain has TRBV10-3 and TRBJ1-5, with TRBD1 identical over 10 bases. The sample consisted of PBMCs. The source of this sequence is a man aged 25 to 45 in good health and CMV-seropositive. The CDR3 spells CAIGTGASVQPQHF. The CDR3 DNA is TGTGCCATCGGGACAGGGGCGAGTGTTCAGCCCCAGCATTTT.